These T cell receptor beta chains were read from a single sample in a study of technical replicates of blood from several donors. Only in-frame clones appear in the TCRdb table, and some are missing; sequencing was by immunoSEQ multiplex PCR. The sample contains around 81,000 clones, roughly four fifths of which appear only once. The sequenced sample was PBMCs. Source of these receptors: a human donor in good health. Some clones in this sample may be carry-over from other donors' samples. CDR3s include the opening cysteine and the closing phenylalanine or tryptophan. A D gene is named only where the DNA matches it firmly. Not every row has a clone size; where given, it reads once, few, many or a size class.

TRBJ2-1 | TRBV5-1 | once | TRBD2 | CASRPDGGGEQFF | TGCGCCAGCAGACCCGACGGGGGGGGTGAGCAGTTCTTC
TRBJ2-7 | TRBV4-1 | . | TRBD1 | CASSYGTGSNEQYF | TGCGCCAGCAGCTACGGGACAGGGAGCAACGAGCAGTACTTC
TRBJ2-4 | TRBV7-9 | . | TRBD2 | CASTIASSGGHFNIQYF | TGTGCCAGCACCATAGCTAGTAGCGGGGGGCACTTCAACATTCAGTACTTC
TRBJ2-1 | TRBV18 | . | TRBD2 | CASSPYASGSGEQFF | TGTGCCAGCTCACCATACGCTAGCGGGAGTGGTGAGCAGTTCTTC
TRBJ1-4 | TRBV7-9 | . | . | CASSPRLSRDEKLFF | TGTGCCAGCAGCCCCCGGTTGAGCAGGGATGAAAAACTGTTTTTT
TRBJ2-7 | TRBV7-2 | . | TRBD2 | CASSQTSGTYEQYF | TGTGCCAGCAGCCAAACTAGCGGGACCTACGAGCAGTACTTC
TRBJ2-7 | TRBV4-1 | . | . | CASTWRRHKVPYEQYF | TGCGCCAGCACCTGGAGACGCCATAAGGTCCCCTACGAGCAGTACTTC
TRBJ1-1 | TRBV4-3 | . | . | CASSQDGPRNAEAFF | TGCGCCAGCAGCCAAGATGGGCCCAGGAACGCTGAAGCTTTCTTT
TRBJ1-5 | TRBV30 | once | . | CAWSVGGGNQPQHF | TGTGCCTGGAGTGTAGGGGGGGGGAATCAGCCCCAGCATTTT
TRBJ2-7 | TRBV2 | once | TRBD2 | CAITSGGYEQYF | TGTGCCATTACTAGCGGGGGCTACGAGCAGTACTTC
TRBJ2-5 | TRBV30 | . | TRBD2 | CAWTGLAGGETQYF | TGTGCCTGGACTGGACTAGCGGGAGGAGAGACCCAGTACTTC
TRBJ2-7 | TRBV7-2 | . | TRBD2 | CASSYSGTSGRSSYEQYF | TGTGCCAGCAGCTATTCCGGGACTAGCGGGAGGAGCTCCTACGAGCAGTACTTC
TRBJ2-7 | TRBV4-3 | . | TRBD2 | CASSQERGLAGSMQYF | TGCGCCAGCAGCCAAGAGAGGGGACTAGCGGGAAGCATGCAGTACTTC
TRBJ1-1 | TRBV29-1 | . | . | CSGRENTEAFF | TGCAGCGGGCGGGAGAACACTGAAGCTTTCTTT
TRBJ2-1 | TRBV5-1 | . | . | CASSIRVAEQFF | TGCGCCAGCAGCATCAGGGTAGCCGAGCAGTTCTTC
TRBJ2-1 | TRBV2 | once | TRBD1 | CASKAGTGGENEQFF | TGTGCCAGCAAGGCCGGGACAGGGGGCGAGAATGAGCAGTTCTTC
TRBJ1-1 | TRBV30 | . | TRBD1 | CAWSVGGRAWTEAFF | TGTGCCTGGAGTGTAGGGGGCAGGGCATGGACTGAAGCTTTCTTT
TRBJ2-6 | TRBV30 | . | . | CACSQSGANVLTF | TGTGCCTGCTCCCAGTCTGGGGCCAACGTCCTGACTTTC
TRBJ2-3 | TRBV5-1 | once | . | CASSLGGGTDTQYF | TGCGCCAGCAGCTTGGGGGGAGGCACAGATACGCAGTATTTT